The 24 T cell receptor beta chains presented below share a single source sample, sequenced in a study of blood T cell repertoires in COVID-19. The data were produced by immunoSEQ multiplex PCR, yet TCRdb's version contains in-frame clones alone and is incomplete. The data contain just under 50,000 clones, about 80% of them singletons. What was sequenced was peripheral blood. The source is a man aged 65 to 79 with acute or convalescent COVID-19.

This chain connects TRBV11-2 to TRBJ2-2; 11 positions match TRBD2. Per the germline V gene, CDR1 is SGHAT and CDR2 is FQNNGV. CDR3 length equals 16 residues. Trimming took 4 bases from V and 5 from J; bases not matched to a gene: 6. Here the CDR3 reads CASSSSGGQGTGELFF. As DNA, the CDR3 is TGTGCCAGCAGCTCTAGCGGGGGGCAGGGAACCGGGGAGCTGTTTTTT.

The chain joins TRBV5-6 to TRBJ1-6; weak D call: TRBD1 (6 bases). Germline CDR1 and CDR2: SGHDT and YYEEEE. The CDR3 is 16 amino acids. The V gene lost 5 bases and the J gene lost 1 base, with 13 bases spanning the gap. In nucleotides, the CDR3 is TGTGCCAGCAGTCGTACCAGGGGTTCCTATAATTCACCCCTCCACTTT. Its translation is CASSRTRGSYNSPLHF.

As DNA, the CDR3 is TGTGCCAGCAGCCAAACCGGGACAGGAAATGGCTACACCTTC. This encodes CASSQTGTGNGYTF. This rearrangement joins TRBV5-8 to TRBJ1-2, with 8 bases lining up with TRBD1. The CDR3 length is 14 residues. V lost 4 bases and J lost 6; bases outside the gene matches: 8. Germline V gene data show CDR1 as SGHTS and CDR2 as YDEGEE.

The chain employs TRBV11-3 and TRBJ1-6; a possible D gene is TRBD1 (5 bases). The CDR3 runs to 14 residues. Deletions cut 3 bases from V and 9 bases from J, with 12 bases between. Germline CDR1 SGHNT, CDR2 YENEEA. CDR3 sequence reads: CASSLGQGGSPLHF. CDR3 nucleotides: TGTGCCAGCAGCTTGGGGCAGGGAGGTTCACCCCTCCACTTT.

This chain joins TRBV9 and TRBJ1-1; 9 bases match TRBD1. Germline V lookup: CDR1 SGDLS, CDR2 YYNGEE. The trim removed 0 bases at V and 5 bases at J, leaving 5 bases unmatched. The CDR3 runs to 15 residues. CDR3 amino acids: CASSVVGQGRTEAFF. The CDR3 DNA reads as TGTGCCAGCAGCGTAGTTGGACAGGGGAGGACTGAAGCTTTCTTT.

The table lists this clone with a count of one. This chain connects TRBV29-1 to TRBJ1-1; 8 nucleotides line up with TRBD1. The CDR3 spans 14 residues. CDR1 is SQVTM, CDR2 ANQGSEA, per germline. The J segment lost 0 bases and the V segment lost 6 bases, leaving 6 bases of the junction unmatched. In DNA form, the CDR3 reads TGCAGCGTAGAACGACAGGGGTTGAACACTGAAGCTTTCTTT. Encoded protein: CSVERQGLNTEAFF.

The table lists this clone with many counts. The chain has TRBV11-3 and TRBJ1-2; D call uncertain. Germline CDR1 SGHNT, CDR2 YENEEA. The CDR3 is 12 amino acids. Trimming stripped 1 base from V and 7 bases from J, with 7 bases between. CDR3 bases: TGTGCCAGCAGCTTAGTTTTCGGTGGCTACACCTTC. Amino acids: CASSLVFGGYTF.

CDR3 protein: CASSLQGRDTQYF. In nucleotides, the CDR3 is TGTGCCAGCAGTCTGCAGGGTCGTGATACGCAGTATTTT. The genes are TRBV6-4 and TRBJ2-3; D is possibly TRBD1 (5 bases). Germline CDR1 is MRHNA and CDR2 is SNTAGT. Between the trimmed V and J ends, which lost 5 bases and 6 bases, there was a span of 12 bases. CDR3 length: 13 amino acids.

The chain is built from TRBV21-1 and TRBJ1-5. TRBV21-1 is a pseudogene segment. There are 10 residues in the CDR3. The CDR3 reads CASPNQPQHF. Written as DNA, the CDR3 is TGTGCCAGCCCTAATCAGCCCCAGCATTTT.

CDR3 coding DNA: TGTGCCAGCAGCTTAGAAATAGGGGACAGTGAAGCTTTCTTT. This encodes CASSLEIGDSEAFF. V is TRBV7-9 and J is TRBJ1-1; 7 bases match TRBD1. Trimming took 1 base from V and 7 from J; bases not matched to a gene: 6. The CDR3 is made up of 14 amino acids. Germline V lookup: CDR1 SEHNR, CDR2 FQNEAQ (reference sequence).

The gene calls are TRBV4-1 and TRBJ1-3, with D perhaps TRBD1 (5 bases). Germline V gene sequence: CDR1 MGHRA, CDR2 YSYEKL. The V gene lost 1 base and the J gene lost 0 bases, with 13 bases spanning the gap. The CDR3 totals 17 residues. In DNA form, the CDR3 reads TGCGCCAGCAGCCAAGTGACTTGGGGGGACTCTGGAAACACCATATATTTT. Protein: CASSQVTWGDSGNTIYF.

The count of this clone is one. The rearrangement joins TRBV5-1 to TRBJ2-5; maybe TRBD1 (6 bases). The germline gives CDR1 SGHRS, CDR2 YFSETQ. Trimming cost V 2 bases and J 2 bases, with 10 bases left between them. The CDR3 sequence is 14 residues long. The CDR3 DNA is TGCGCCAGCAGCTTCGAGGGGACACAAGAGACCCAGTACTTC. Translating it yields CASSFEGTQETQYF.

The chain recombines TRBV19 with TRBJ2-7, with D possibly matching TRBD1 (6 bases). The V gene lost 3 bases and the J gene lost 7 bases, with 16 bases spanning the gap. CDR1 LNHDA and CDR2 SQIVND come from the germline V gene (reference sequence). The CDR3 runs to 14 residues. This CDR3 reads CASSMTRGDGEQYF. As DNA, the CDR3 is TGTGCCAGTAGTATGACCAGGGGTGATGGAGAGCAGTACTTC.

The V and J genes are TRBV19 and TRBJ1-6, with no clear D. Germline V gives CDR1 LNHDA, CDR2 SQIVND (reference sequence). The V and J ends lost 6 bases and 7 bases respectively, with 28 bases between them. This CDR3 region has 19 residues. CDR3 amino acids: CASSHPSGNSPQWNSPLHF. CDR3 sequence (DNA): TGTGCCAGTAGCCACCCTTCCGGGAACAGCCCCCAGTGGAATTCACCCCTCCACTTT.

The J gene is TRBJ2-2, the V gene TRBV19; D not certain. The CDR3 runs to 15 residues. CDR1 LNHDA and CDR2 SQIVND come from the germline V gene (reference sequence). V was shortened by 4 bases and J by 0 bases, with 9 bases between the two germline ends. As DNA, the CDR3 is TGTGCCAGTAGTACTAGATATTCGAACACCGGGGAGCTGTTTTTT. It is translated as CASSTRYSNTGELFF.

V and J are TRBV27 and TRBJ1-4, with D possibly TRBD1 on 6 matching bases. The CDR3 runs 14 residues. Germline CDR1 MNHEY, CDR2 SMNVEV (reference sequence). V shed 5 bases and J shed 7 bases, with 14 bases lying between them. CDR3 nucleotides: TGTGCCAGCAGTATACAGGGACCAGGTGAAAAACTGTTTTTT. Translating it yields CASSIQGPGEKLFF.

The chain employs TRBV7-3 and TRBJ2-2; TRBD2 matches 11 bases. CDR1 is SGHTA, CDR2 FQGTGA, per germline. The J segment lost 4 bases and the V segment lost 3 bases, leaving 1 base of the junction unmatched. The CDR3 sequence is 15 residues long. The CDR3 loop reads CASSFGTSGTGELFF. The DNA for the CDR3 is TGTGCCAGCAGCTTCGGGACTAGCGGCACCGGGGAGCTGTTTTTT.

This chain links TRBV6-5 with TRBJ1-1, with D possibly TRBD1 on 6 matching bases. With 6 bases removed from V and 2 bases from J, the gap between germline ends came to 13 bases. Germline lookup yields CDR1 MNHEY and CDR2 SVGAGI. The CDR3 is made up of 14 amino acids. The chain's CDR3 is CASSRQVFNTEAFF. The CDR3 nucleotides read TGTGCCAGCAGCCGACAGGTTTTTAACACTGAAGCTTTCTTT.

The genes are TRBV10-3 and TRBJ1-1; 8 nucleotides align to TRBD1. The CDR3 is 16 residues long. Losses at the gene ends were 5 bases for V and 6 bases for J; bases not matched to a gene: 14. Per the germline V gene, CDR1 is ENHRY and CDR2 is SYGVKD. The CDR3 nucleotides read TGTGCCATCAGTAAAGAACTACAGGGGGTGAAGGCTGAAGCTTTCTTT. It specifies CAISKELQGVKAEAFF.

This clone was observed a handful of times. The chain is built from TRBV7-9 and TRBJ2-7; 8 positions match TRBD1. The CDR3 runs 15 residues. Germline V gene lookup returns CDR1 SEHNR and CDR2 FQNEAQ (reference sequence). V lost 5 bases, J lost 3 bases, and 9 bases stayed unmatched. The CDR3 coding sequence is TGTGCCAGCAGCATAACCGAGACAGGGGTCTACGAGCAGTACTTC. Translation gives CASSITETGVYEQYF.

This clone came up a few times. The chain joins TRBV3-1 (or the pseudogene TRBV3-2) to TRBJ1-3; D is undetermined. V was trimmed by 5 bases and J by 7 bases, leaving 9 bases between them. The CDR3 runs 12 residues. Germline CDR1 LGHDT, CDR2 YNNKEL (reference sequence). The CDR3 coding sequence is TGTGCCAGCAGCGCTATAATGAACACCATATATTTT. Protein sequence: CASSAIMNTIYF.

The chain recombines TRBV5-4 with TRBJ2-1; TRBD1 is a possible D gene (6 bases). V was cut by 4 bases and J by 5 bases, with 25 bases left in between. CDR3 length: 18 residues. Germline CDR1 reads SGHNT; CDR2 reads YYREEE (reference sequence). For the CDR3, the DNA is TGTGCCAGCAGCAAAGGACAGTGGACCGACCTTGGTCACAATGAGCAGTTCTTC. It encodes CASSKGQWTDLGHNEQFF.

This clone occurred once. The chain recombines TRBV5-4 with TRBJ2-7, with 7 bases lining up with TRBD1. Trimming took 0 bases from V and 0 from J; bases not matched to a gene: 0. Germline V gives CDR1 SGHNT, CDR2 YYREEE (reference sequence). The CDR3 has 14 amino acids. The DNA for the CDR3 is TGTGCCAGCAGCTTGGACAGGGGCTCCTACGAGCAGTACTTC. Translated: CASSLDRGSYEQYF.

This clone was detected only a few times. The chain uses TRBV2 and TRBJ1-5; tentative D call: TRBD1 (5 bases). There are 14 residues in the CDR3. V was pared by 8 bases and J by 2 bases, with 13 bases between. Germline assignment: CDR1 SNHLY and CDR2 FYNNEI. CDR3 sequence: CASYDGRGNQPQHF. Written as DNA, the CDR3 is TGTGCCAGCTATGACGGCAGGGGCAATCAGCCCCAGCATTTT.